Below, 18 T cell receptor beta chains from the same sample are listed, as sequenced in a study of T cell clonality in common variable immunodeficiency. The data were produced by immunoSEQ multiplex PCR, yet TCRdb's version contains in-frame clones alone and is incomplete. This sample carries 40,000 to 65,000 clones, none of them present only once. The sequenced sample consisted of peripheral blood mononuclear cells. These receptor sequences come from a person aged 18 to 75 in good health.

The sample holds many counts of this clone. With the read ending 3 residues before the CDR3 end, the germline J gene is used to fill in that end. This rearrangement joins TRBV29-1 to TRBJ2-3; TRBD2 agrees at 7 bases. Germline values: CDR1 SQVTM, CDR2 ANQGSEA. The CDR3 runs to 14 residues. Trimming cost V 4 bases and J 2 bases; bases outside gene matches: 6. This chain's CDR3 is CSVATSSPTDTQYF. The CDR3 bases that were read are TGCAGCGTTGCGACTAGCTCTCCCACAGATACG.

This clone was counted at least ten times. The CDR3 goes on 3 residues after the read ends, and that part is filled in from the germline J gene. The chain combines TRBV5-1 with TRBJ2-2; 11 nucleotides align to TRBD2. CDR3 length: 15 amino acids. J was trimmed by 3 bases and V by 2 bases; bases with no gene match: 0. Germline CDR1 reads SGHRS; CDR2 reads YFSETQ. This chain's CDR3 is CASSLLAGDTGELFF. The CDR3 DNA, read in part, is TGCGCCAGCAGCTTACTAGCGGGAGACACCGGGGAG.

There are many counts of this clone. This chain's CDR3 is CASSPGLAGSEQYF. The CDR3 DNA, read in part, is TGTGCCAGCAGCCCGGGACTAGCGGGCTCCGAG. The rearrangement links TRBV5-4 to TRBJ2-7, with 12 bases identical to TRBD2. The read falls 3 residues short of the CDR3 end, and the missing part is taken from the germline J gene. The junction had 5 bases not matched to a gene; V was cut back by 4 bases and J by 6 bases. CDR1 and CDR2 (germline): SGHNT, YYREEE (reference sequence). CDR3 length: 14 residues.

There are many counts of this clone. The read terminates 3 residues ahead of where the CDR3 ends, so the germline J gene completes it. The J gene is TRBJ2-3, the V gene TRBV19; 7 nucleotides align to TRBD1. This CDR3 has 16 amino acids. J lost 2 bases, V lost 5 bases, and 10 bases had no gene match. CDR1 LNHDA and CDR2 SQIVND come from the germline V gene (reference sequence). The sequenced part of the CDR3 DNA is TGTGCCAGTAGTTTAGGTGGCAGGGGGTTCACAGATACG. Its translation: CASSLGGRGFTDT. The whole CDR3 is CASSLGGRGFTDTQYF.

This clone was found many times. The CDR3 is cut off 3 residues early in the read; its end comes from the germline J gene. V is TRBV29-1 and J is TRBJ2-1; D perhaps matches TRBD2 (5 bases). The germline V gene encodes CDR1 SQVTM and CDR2 ANQGSEA. The CDR3 is 12 residues long. The V end was cut by 1 base, the J end by 7 bases, with 8 bases between. CDR3 sequence reads: CSVEGRGNEQFF. CDR3 bases read: TGCAGCGTTGAAGGTCGCGGGAATGAG.

This clone has ten or more counts. The DNA ends 3 residues before the CDR3 does, and the rest of the CDR3 is filled in from the germline J gene. This chain uses TRBV19 with TRBJ2-4; 9 nucleotides agree with TRBD1. Germline values: CDR1 LNHDA, CDR2 SQIVND (reference sequence). There are 14 residues in the CDR3. The V and J ends lost 6 bases and 5 bases, in that order; junction bases with no gene match: 5. This CDR3 is CASRSRDRENIQYF. The CDR3 bases that were read are TGTGCCAGTAGATCCCGGGACAGGGAAAACATT.

This clone appeared many times. With the read ending 3 residues before the CDR3 end, the germline J gene is used to fill in that end. V is TRBV7-2 and J is TRBJ2-1; D uncertain. Germline V lookup: CDR1 SGHTA, CDR2 FQGNSA. Trimming took off 3 bases at V and 9 bases at J, with 6 bases between the two ends. This CDR3 has 11 residues. CDR3 amino acids: CASSFGPEQFF. The part of the CDR3 DNA that was read is TGTGCCAGCAGCTTTGGCCCTGAG.

This clone was seen ten or more times. The missing CDR3 end, 3 residues past where the read stops, is filled in from the germline J gene. V gene TRBV19 combines with J gene TRBJ2-5; tentative D call: TRBD1 (5 bases). The CDR3 length is 13 residues. CDR1 and CDR2 (germline): LNHDA, SQIVND (reference sequence). The V and J ends lost 2 bases and 6 bases respectively, with 10 bases between them. The DNA read from the CDR3 is TGTGCCAGTAGTATACAGGGCAGGCAGACC. Its protein product is CASSIQGRQT. The complete CDR3 reads CASSIQGRQTQYF.

This clone was detected only a few times. The missing CDR3 end, 3 residues past where the read stops, is filled in from the germline J gene. The chain joins TRBV7-4 to TRBJ1-2, with D unresolved. The CDR3 covers 18 residues. CDR1 is SGHVT and CDR2 is SQSDAQ in the germline V gene. The CDR3 DNA, read in part, is TGTGCCAGCAGCTTAGGGGGTGGTGGTACTAGCGTTAGAAATGAC. Protein product: CASSLGGGGTSVRND. The CDR3 as a whole reads CASSLGGGGTSVRNDYTF.

Ten or more counts support this clone. The CDR3 end is not reached by the read, which stops 3 residues before it; the germline J gene fills it in. The J gene is TRBJ2-3, the V gene TRBV6-2 or TRBV6-3, with no clear D. This CDR3 has 14 amino acids. The germline gives CDR1 MNHEY, CDR2 SVGEGT. The V and J ends lost 2 bases and 2 bases respectively, with 8 bases between them. CDR3 loop: CASSYPDSTDTQYF. The sequenced CDR3 bases are TGTGCCAGCAGTTACCCCGACTCCACAGATACG.

This clone was detected ten times or more. Coverage ceases 3 residues before the CDR3 finishes, and the germline J gene fills in the end. The chain couples TRBV7-6 to TRBJ2-1, with D possibly being TRBD2 (6 bases). The length of the CDR3 is 12 residues. Per germline, CDR1 SGHVS and CDR2 FNYEAQ. Trimming took 4 bases from V and 9 from J, leaving 10 bases between them. CDR3 DNA (partial): TGTGCCAGCAGCTCTACTAGCCGTGAG. As protein: CASSSTSRE. The full CDR3 sequence reads CASSSTSREQFF.

With respect to this clone: The CDR3 end lies 3 residues beyond the end of the read and is filled in from the germline J gene. V is TRBV5-1 and J is TRBJ2-5; D possibly corresponds to TRBD2 (6 bases). This CDR3 is built from 13 residues. V gave up 3 bases and J gave up 5 bases, with 11 bases separating them. The V gene's germline CDR1 is SGHRS and CDR2 YFSETQ. CDR3 bases read: TGCGCCAGCAGCTGGAGGGTTGGGGAGACC. This gives the protein CASSWRVGET. From start to end, the CDR3 is CASSWRVGETQYF.

This clone was detected many times. The sequence runs out 3 residues before the end of the CDR3; the remainder is reconstructed from the germline J gene. The rearrangement joins TRBV30 to TRBJ2-3; TRBD1 matches 10 bases. The germline CDR1 and CDR2 sequences are GTSNPN and SVGIG (reference sequence). CDR3 length: 12 amino acids. CDR3 residues: CAWGTGEETQYF. CDR3 DNA (partial): TGTGCCTGGGGGACAGGGGAGGAGACG.

This clone was seen repeatedly, ten times or more. Coverage ceases 3 residues before the CDR3 finishes, and the germline J gene fills in the end. This chain links TRBV5-1 with TRBJ2-7, with 11 bases aligning to TRBD2. The V gene end was trimmed by 3 bases and the J gene end by 0 bases; junction bases not matched to a gene: 8. This CDR3 contains 17 residues. The germline CDR1 and CDR2 sequences are SGHRS and YFSETQ. The CDR3 loop reads CASSSGLAVLSSYEQYF. The covered CDR3 bases are TGCGCCAGCAGCTCGGGACTAGCGGTTCTAAGCTCCTACGAG.

This clone was detected many times. The sequence runs out 3 residues before the end of the CDR3; the remainder is reconstructed from the germline J gene. This rearrangement joins TRBV3-1 (or the pseudogene TRBV3-2) to TRBJ1-6; D is unclear. This CDR3 spans 15 amino acids. Trimming left V 0 bases short and J 8 bases short, with 11 bases between. From germline, CDR1 is LGHDT and CDR2 YNNKEL (reference sequence). The CDR3 bases that were read are TGTGCCAGCAGCCAAGACAGTTCTGCCTATTCACCC. Residues: CASSQDSSAYSP. The whole CDR3 sequence is CASSQDSSAYSPLHF.

This clone was recorded many times. The CDR3 end falls 3 residues outside the read, so it is completed with the germline J gene. The genes are TRBV4-1 and TRBJ2-5; D possibly corresponds to TRBD2 (5 bases). CDR3 length: 16 amino acids. The germline V and J ends were trimmed by 1 base and 1 base, with 13 bases remaining between them. Germline V lookup: CDR1 MGHRA, CDR2 YSYEKL. CDR3 loop: CASSQVAGRTQETQYF. The part of the CDR3 DNA that was read is TGCGCCAGCAGCCAAGTCGCGGGCAGAACCCAAGAGACC.

This clone was counted many times. The CDR3 goes on 3 residues after the read ends, and that part is filled in from the germline J gene. The chain combines TRBV5-4 with TRBJ2-2, with D perhaps TRBD2 (5 bases). Germline V lookup: CDR1 SGHNT, CDR2 YYREEE (reference sequence). This CDR3 comprises 15 residues. With 0 bases removed from V and 4 bases from J, the gap between germline ends came to 10 bases. CDR3 protein: CASSLGPAVTGELFF. The CDR3 bases that were read are TGTGCCAGCAGCTTGGGCCCAGCGGTCACCGGGGAG.

This clone was observed at least ten times. The read gets to within 3 residues of the CDR3 end, and the germline J gene fills in the rest. J is TRBJ1-1 and V is TRBV29-1; D not resolved. The V end was cut by 0 bases, the J end by 2 bases, with 7 bases between. Germline-derived CDR1 and CDR2 are SQVTM and ANQGSEA. The CDR3 consists of 13 residues. CDR3 DNA (partial): TGCAGCGTTGAAGACACACATAACACTGAA. It codes for CSVEDTHNTE. The entire CDR3 is CSVEDTHNTEAFF.